This T cell receptor (beta chain) emerged from a study of blood T cell repertoires in COVID-19. About the study: Sites across the United States, Italy and Spain contributed samples from acute and convalescent COVID-19. Sources were T cells, B-cell-depleted T cells, or PBMCs; the material itself was cDNA or gDNA.

Original processing methods: By means of reference gene primer amplification, nucleated cell counts were estimated. Assay: immunoSEQ multiplex PCR; the TCRdb copy retains only in-frame clones and omits some. That table furnishes V, J and clone size, whereas the DNA furnished D and trimming. The table includes 150,000 to 200,000 clones, about 74% detected once. The sequenced sample consisted of peripheral blood. The clonotype comes from a woman at least 80 years old with acute or convalescent COVID-19.

The CDR3 nucleotides are TGTGCCGCCACAGGGTACACCGGGGAGCTGTTTTTT. Translating gives CAATGYTGELFF. This chain links TRBV24-1 with TRBJ2-2; D is possibly TRBD1 (6 bases). The length of the CDR3 is 12 residues. Looked up from germline, CDR1 is KGHDR and CDR2 is SFDVKD. Trimming left V 12 bases short and J 3 bases short, with 10 bases between.